This section outlines one TCR beta chain sequence together with its context. This CDR3 is 14 amino acids long. V was trimmed by 5 bases and J by 8 bases, leaving 16 bases between them. Per germline, CDR1 SEHNR and CDR2 FQNEAQ (reference sequence). The assay was immunoSEQ multiplex PCR, and TCRdb's table has in-frame clones only and misses some. Here the sample spans approximately 49,000 clones, about four fifths being singletons. The data originate from a study of fetal regulatory T cell absence and autoimmunity. This TCR was sampled from a newborn boy with IPEX syndrome. Source material: cord blood. The gene calls are TRBV7-9 and TRBJ1-5; TRBD1 might be the D (6 bases). The CDR3 DNA is TGTGCCAGCAGCCCAGGACAGATAAGGGAGCCCCAGCATTTT. It is translated as CASSPGQIREPQHF.